These T cell receptor beta chains were read from a single sample in a study of read filtering for tumor transcriptome and immune sequencing. Using its own MiXCR run on the reads, TCRdb lists one record per CDR3 protein. The sample includes tens of thousands of distinct CDR3 sequences, approximately 21% of them seen just once. The sequencing input was a population of CD138-negative cells sorted from bone marrow. These receptors were collected from a donor at least 40 years old with multiple myeloma. Both conserved end residues are part of each CDR3. Each record gives: J gene, clone size, D gene, V gene, CDR3 protein, CDR3 DNA. D genes are given only for firm matches. Clone sizes are given selectively: once, few, many, or a class where the clone is expanded.

TRBJ2-3 | many | . | TRBV28 | CASSTQATQYF | TGTGCCAGCAGTACCCAGGCTACGCAGTATTTT
TRBJ2-5 | . | TRBD2 | TRBV7-2 | CASSSGLAGSSTKYF | TGTGCCAGCAGCTCAGGACTAGCGGGGTCATCGACCAAGTACTTC
TRBJ2-6 | many | TRBD1 | TRBV18 | CASSQTGAIWANVLTF | TGTGCCAGCTCACAGACAGGGGCGATCTGGGCCAACGTCCTGACTTTC
TRBJ2-7 | few | TRBD1 | TRBV5-1 | CASSRQGQGSYEQYF | TGCGCCAGCAGCCGGCAGGGACAGGGAAGCTACGAGCAGTACTTC
TRBJ2-3 | few | . | TRBV19 | CASSLSHTDTQYF | TGTGCCAGTAGTTTGAGCCACACAGATACGCAGTATTTT
TRBJ2-1 | many | TRBD2 | TRBV28 | CASSVLAGGLHNEQFF | TGTGCCAGCAGTGTATTAGCGGGGGGCCTCCACAATGAGCAGTTCTTC
TRBJ2-2 | many | . | TRBV28 | CASSPSGGHTGELFF | TGTGCCAGCAGTCCTAGTGGGGGGCATACCGGGGAGCTGTTTTTT
TRBJ2-3 | many | TRBD2 | TRBV11-2 | CASSPLSGGADTQYF | TGTGCCAGCAGCCCCCTTAGCGGGGGGGCAGATACGCAGTATTTT
TRBJ1-4 | many | TRBD1 | TRBV28 | CASSLSGQGAYKLFF | TGTGCCAGCAGTTTATCCGGACAGGGGGCATATAAACTGTTTTTT
TRBJ2-5 | few | TRBD2 | TRBV11-2 | CASSARSLRGGLQETQYF | TGTGCCAGCAGCGCTAGGAGCCTCCGGGGGGGCCTCCAAGAGACCCAGTACTTC
TRBJ2-3 | . | . | TRBV11-2 | CASRPISTDTQYF | TGTGCCAGCAGGCCGATTAGCACAGATACGCAGTATTTT
TRBJ2-6 | many | . | TRBV30 | CAVWEAGANVLTF | TGTGCCGTATGGGAAGCTGGGGCCAACGTCCTGACTTTC
TRBJ2-2 | few | . | TRBV30 | CAWKAPNTGELFF | TGTGCCTGGAAGGCACCGAACACCGGGGAGCTGTTTTTT
TRBJ2-3 | many | TRBD1 | TRBV5-1 | CASSDPQGADTQYF | TGCGCCAGCAGCGATCCACAGGGGGCCGATACGCAGTATTTT
TRBJ2-3 | . | . | TRBV5-1 | CASSLADITGTQYF | TGCGCCAGCAGCTTGGCGGACATCACAGGTACGCAGTATTTT
TRBJ1-1 | many | . | TRBV28 | CASSYLSEAFF | TGTGCCAGCAGTTACTTGAGTGAAGCTTTCTTT
TRBJ2-6 | many | TRBD1 | TRBV9 | CASSEPTGGHGANVLTF | TGTGCCAGCAGTGAACCGACAGGGGGCCATGGGGCCAACGTCCTGACTTTC
TRBJ1-1 | many | . | TRBV4-2 | CASSQDWGKGEAFF | TGTGCCAGCAGCCAAGATTGGGGTAAAGGGGAAGCTTTCTTT
TRBJ2-1 | many | . | TRBV2 | CASSEEAVGNEQFF | TGTGCCAGCAGTGAAGAGGCCGTTGGGAATGAGCAGTTCTTC
TRBJ2-7 | . | . | TRBV5-1 | CASSLVSYTYEQYF | TGCGCCAGCAGCTTGGTTTCATATACCTACGAGCAGTACTTC
TRBJ1-1 | few | TRBD1 | TRBV4-2 | CASSHRGQGIAEAFF | TGTGCCAGCAGCCACAGAGGACAGGGTATCGCTGAAGCTTTCTTT
TRBJ2-7 | many | . | TRBV28 | CASTSPDFYEQYF | TGTGCCAGCACTTCCCCGGACTTCTACGAGCAGTACTTC
TRBJ1-2 | many | TRBD1 | TRBV10-3 | CAIRAGQGAEGYTF | TGTGCCATCAGAGCGGGACAGGGGGCAGAGGGCTACACCTTC
TRBJ2-5 | many | TRBD1 | TRBV15 | CASGQDQETQYF | TGTGCCTCCGGACAGGACCAAGAGACCCAGTACTTC
TRBJ1-2 | . | . | TRBV2 | CASRGLAAVYGYTF | TGTGCCAGCAGGGGACTCGCGGCGGTCTATGGCTACACCTTC
TRBJ2-3 | . | TRBD2 | TRBV19 | CASNPAGYTDTQYF | TGTGCCAGTAACCCAGCGGGGTACACAGATACGCAGTATTTT
TRBJ2-3 | many | . | TRBV28 | CASSLPGSATDTQYF | TGTGCCAGCAGTTTACCCGGGAGTGCCACAGATACGCAGTATTTT
TRBJ2-7 | few | TRBD1 | TRBV6-2/TRBV6-3 | CASSYSLGDRPTYEQYF | TGTGCCAGCAGTTACTCATTGGGGGACAGACCAACCTACGAGCAGTACTTC
TRBJ1-4 | many | . | TRBV29-1 | CSVAAATNEKLFF | TGCAGCGTGGCAGCTGCAACTAATGAAAAACTGTTTTTT
TRBJ1-1 | many | TRBD1 | TRBV5-1 | CASSQGGAGFTEAFF | TGCGCCAGCAGCCAGGGGGGCGCAGGGTTTACTGAAGCTTTCTTT
TRBJ1-1 | many | TRBD1 | TRBV7-2 | CASSFAGGNTEAFF | TGTGCCAGCAGCTTTGCAGGGGGAAACACTGAAGCTTTCTTT
TRBJ2-1 | many | TRBD2 | TRBV7-3 | CASSLGLAYNEQFF | TGTGCCAGCAGCTTAGGACTAGCCTACAATGAGCAGTTCTTC
TRBJ1-1 | many | . | TRBV12-3/TRBV12-4 | CASTMTGRGLAFF | TGTGCCAGCACCATGACAGGCAGGGGTCTAGCTTTCTTT
TRBJ1-5 | few | . | TRBV2 | CASCRGAGDQPQHF | TGTGCCAGCTGCCGGGGGGCCGGGGATCAGCCCCAGCATTTT
TRBJ2-7 | many | . | TRBV10-1 | CASSVAAGLPSDEQYF | TGCGCCAGCAGTGTAGCCGCCGGACTCCCGTCGGACGAGCAGTACTTC
TRBJ1-5 | . | TRBD1 | TRBV6-1 | CASRPNIWTGVNPQHF | TGTGCCAGCAGGCCAAATATTTGGACAGGGGTTAATCCCCAGCATTTT
TRBJ2-3 | few | . | TRBV6-5 | CASSSSGSNTQYF | TGTGCCAGCAGTTCATCCGGGTCCAATACGCAGTATTTT
TRBJ1-1 | . | . | TRBV18 | CASSRDTEMNTEAFF | TGTGCCAGCTCACGAGACACCGAGATGAACACTGAAGCTTTCTTT
TRBJ2-7 | many | TRBD2 | TRBV5-5 | CASSVELAGAIYEQYF | TGTGCCAGCAGCGTGGAACTAGCGGGGGCGATATACGAGCAGTACTTC
TRBJ2-1 | many | . | TRBV10-3 | CAISEQGSGSSNEQFF | TGTGCCATCAGTGAGCAGGGGTCTGGTTCCTCCAATGAGCAGTTCTTC
TRBJ2-7 | many | . | TRBV6-5 | CASSYSISGPEQYF | TGTGCCAGCAGTTACTCGATTTCGGGCCCCGAGCAGTACTTC
TRBJ2-3 | . | . | TRBV5-1 | CASSLPETFGADTQYF | TGCGCCAGCAGCTTACCTGAAACATTTGGGGCAGATACGCAGTATTTT
TRBJ2-5 | . | TRBD2 | TRBV28 | CASSPGGTSGGETQYF | TGTGCCAGCAGTCCTGGGGGGACTAGCGGGGGAGAGACCCAGTACTTC